This paragraph covers one TCR beta chain sequence. The antigen this receptor binds is unknown. No base quality values were provided; no much bigger clone lies one nucleotide off. The CDR3, from cysteine to phenylalanine, totals 14 residues. Only the CDR3 DNA is retained, 42 bases long and in frame from the first base. Trimming at the junction amounts to 6 bases on V and 6 bases on J, and the germline ends lie 12 bases apart. RNA was extracted using the RNeasy kit, and roughly 0.5 to 1 microgram was reverse transcribed with random hexamers. The immunoSEQ multiplex PCR assay, which covers 54 Vbeta and 13 Jbeta segments, was used to amplify TCR beta CDR3 regions. PCR amplification bias was corrected by using a synthetic template baseline for primer optimization and computational correction. The study's processing was this. Reads were assigned to V, D and J genes according to IMGT and analyzed in immunoSEQ Analyzer, with only productive sequences retained. Clonality was computed as one minus Shannon entropy normalized by log2 of the number of productive unique sequences. Public and private clones were assessed among the 100 most prevalent clones of each patient and control. Clones were defined as Susac-specific if absent from the healthy and MS cohorts, from under 1,200 published viral clones and from other ImmuneACCESS disease sequences. The public sequencing data were trimmed at Q25 with fastp and processed into clonotypes with MiXCR by TCRdb, which kept only in-frame beta chains. Entries are consolidated by CDR3 protein sequence, retaining the most common genes and DNA. None of the V and J calls come from the authors' own analysis; TCRdb made them. The sample profile shows some 180,000 distinct CDR3 sequences; roughly 91% of them were found once. 0.087% of the sample comes from the top ten.

Peripheral blood CD8+ and CD4+ T cells from healthy donors, Susac syndrome patients and multiple sclerosis patients were profiled using high-throughput TCR beta sequencing. Recently defined diagnostic criteria for definite or probable disease were met by the Susac syndrome patients. Bulk CD8+ and CD4+ T cells were purified by magnetic negative isolation, while CD8+ TEMRA cells were enriched using FACS. Blood was drawn into EDTA tubes, processed within 24 hours, and PBMCs were isolated by density gradient centrifugation. PBMCs intended for TCR sequencing were frozen in liquid nitrogen and were later thawed in a 37 degrees C water bath. Purity of sorted or isolated CD4+, CD8+ and CD8+ TEMRA cells was at least 90%. This sample was included in a study of CD8 T cells in Susac syndrome (dated by TCRdb to the late 2010s). In terms of the full investigation: Among the sequenced Susac syndrome patients, roughly six had clinically active disease and roughly eight were in clinical remission. At blood withdrawal, Susac syndrome patients were either therapy-naive, taking corticosteroids (in some cases with IVIg as well), or taking IVIg alone. Repertoire sequencing was used to test whether CD8+ T cell activation and differentiation in Susac syndrome was antigen driven. What the study reported, not specific to this receptor: The number of individuals in the TCR sequencing and HLA analysis was acknowledged as relatively small. No clonal expansion was detected in the CD4+ T cell repertoire of Susac syndrome patients.

Material for sequencing was CD4+ T cells from PBMCs. The TCR sequence derives from a human donor with Susac syndrome. The chain links TRBV12-3 or TRBV12-4 with TRBJ1-6; TRBD1 might be the D gene, on 5 matching bases. DNA sequence: TGTGCCAGCAGGGGGGAACGGATTAATTCACCCCTCCACTTT. Translated, it gives CASRGERINSPLHF.